This is a list of T cell receptor beta chains from one sample in a study of cytomegalovirus exposure and HLA in healthy donors. Using immunoSEQ multiplex PCR, the repertoire was profiled, and TCRdb retains in-frame clones only, with some absent. The sample shows nearly 95,000 clones, under 9% of them seen only once. Sequences were obtained from PBMCs. All receptors derive from a man aged 45-60 years in good health and CMV-seronegative. Each CDR3 is given with its conserved first and last residue. Fields, in order: D gene, V gene, clone size, J gene, CDR3 DNA, CDR3 protein. The D gene is left open where the match is weak. Clone size is not always given. Where it is, it says once, few, many or a class for expanded clones.

TRBD2	TRBV14	few	TRBJ2-7	TGTGCCAGCAGCCCCACGACTAGCACTCGAGAGGTGGACGAGCAGTACTTC	CASSPTTSTREVDEQYF
TRBD1	TRBV5-8	few	TRBJ1-5	TGTGCCAGCAGCATAAACAGGGGATCAGGGGGGAATCAGCCCCAGCATTTT	CASSINRGSGGNQPQHF
TRBD1	TRBV7-9	few	TRBJ1-3	TGTGCCAGCAGCTTGACAGGGACCGGAAACACCATATATTTT	CASSLTGTGNTIYF
TRBD1	TRBV27	few	TRBJ2-2	TGTGCCAGCAGTTCCCGACAGGGGAACACCGGGGAGCTGTTTTTT	CASSSRQGNTGELFF
TRBD1	TRBV6-1	.	TRBJ1-1	TGTGCCAGCAGCGGGACAGGGGGCACTGAAGCTTTCTTT	CASSGTGGTEAFF
.	TRBV2	.	TRBJ1-2	TGTGCCAGCAGTGAATATATGCAGGTTGAGGGCTACACCTTC	CASSEYMQVEGYTF
TRBD1	TRBV23-1	few	TRBJ2-7	TGCGCCAGCAGTCAATCTCCAGGGGGCTCATACGAGCAGTACTTC	CASSQSPGGSYEQYF
.	TRBV9	.	TRBJ2-1	TGTGCCAGCAACACTGACAGCCCCTACAATGAGCAGTTCTTC	CASNTDSPYNEQFF
.	TRBV6-1	few	TRBJ2-1	TGTGCCAGCAGTGAACTTCCGGTTAGCCCTTACAATGAGCAGTTCTTC	CASSELPVSPYNEQFF
.	TRBV6-6	few	TRBJ2-6	TGTGCCAGCAGTTCAGTGAACTCTGGGGCCAACGTCCTGACTTTC	CASSSVNSGANVLTF
TRBD2	TRBV5-6	few	TRBJ2-5	TGTGCCAGCAGCTCCCTATTCAGGCAGGGACTAGAAGAGACCCAGTACTTC	CASSSLFRQGLEETQYF
.	TRBV28	few	TRBJ2-1	TGTGCCAGCAGCCCCTCATGGACAGCCAATGAGCAGTTCTTC	CASSPSWTANEQFF
.	TRBV19	.	TRBJ2-7	TGTGCCAGTAGTTTAGGGAAGGGGTCCTACGAGCAGTACTTC	CASSLGKGSYEQYF
.	TRBV5-1	.	TRBJ2-7	TGCGCCAGCAGCCCTCTGGGGGCCTGGGGGAGCTACGAGCAGTACTTC	CASSPLGAWGSYEQYF
TRBD1	TRBV29-1	few	TRBJ2-3	TGCAGCGGTACCGGGACAGGGGGGGACACAGATACGCAGTATTTT	CSGTGTGGDTDTQYF
TRBD2	TRBV7-2	few	TRBJ2-3	TGTGCCAGCAGCTTAACGGGGGGGACGGGTACGCAGTATTTT	CASSLTGGTGTQYF
.	TRBV9	few	TRBJ2-1	TGTGCCAGCAGCGTAGCAGGGTGGACCTACAATGAGCAGTTCTTC	CASSVAGWTYNEQFF
TRBD1	TRBV28	few	TRBJ1-1	TGTGCCAGCGGAAACTCACAGGGGTTAGGAAACACTGAAGCTTTCTTT	CASGNSQGLGNTEAFF
.	TRBV28	large	TRBJ2-7	TGTGCCAGCAGCCTTCTCGGGGGAGACCTCTACGAGCAGTACTTC	CASSLLGGDLYEQYF
.	TRBV28	.	TRBJ1-1	TGTGCCAGCAGTAGGGGTGAAGCTTTCTTT	CASSRGEAFF
.	TRBV2	few	TRBJ1-5	TGTGCCAGCACCAGAGAAGGGGCCGGTCAGCCCCAGCATTTT	CASTREGAGQPQHF
.	TRBV7-8	few	TRBJ1-5	TGTGCCAGCAGCTTCACGGGGGGTAGCAATCAGCCCCAGCATTTT	CASSFTGGSNQPQHF
.	TRBV28	.	TRBJ1-5	TGTGCCAGCAGTCAATACGGGGAGGGCCCCAATCAGCCCCAGCATTTT	CASSQYGEGPNQPQHF
.	TRBV5-1	few	TRBJ2-5	TGCGCCAGCAGTATCGTTTCGTTAGAGACCCAGTACTTC	CASSIVSLETQYF
TRBD1	TRBV5-1	.	TRBJ1-3	TGCGCCAGCAGCTCGACAGGGTTGTCTGGAAACACCATATATTTT	CASSSTGLSGNTIYF
.	TRBV6-1	few	TRBJ1-1	TGTGCCAGCAGTGAAGCGATTTACAGTGAAGCTTTCTTT	CASSEAIYSEAFF
.	TRBV14	few	TRBJ2-5	TGTGCCAGCAGCCAAGTGGCAGATCAAGAGACCCAGTACTTC	CASSQVADQETQYF
TRBD1	TRBV25-1	few	TRBJ2-7	TGTGCCAGCAGTGACCAAAGGGACAGGGCCCACGAGCAGTACTTC	CASSDQRDRAHEQYF
.	TRBV6-6	few	TRBJ1-1	TGTGCCAGCAGTTATCCAGGGTCTGAAGCTTTCTTT	CASSYPGSEAFF
.	TRBV6-5	.	TRBJ2-7	TGTGCCAGCAGTACAGGCCCCTACGAGCAGTACTTC	CASSTGPYEQYF
TRBD1	TRBV7-3	.	TRBJ1-1	TGTGCCAGCGGACAGGGGGTGAACACTGAAGCTTTCTTT	CASGQGVNTEAFF